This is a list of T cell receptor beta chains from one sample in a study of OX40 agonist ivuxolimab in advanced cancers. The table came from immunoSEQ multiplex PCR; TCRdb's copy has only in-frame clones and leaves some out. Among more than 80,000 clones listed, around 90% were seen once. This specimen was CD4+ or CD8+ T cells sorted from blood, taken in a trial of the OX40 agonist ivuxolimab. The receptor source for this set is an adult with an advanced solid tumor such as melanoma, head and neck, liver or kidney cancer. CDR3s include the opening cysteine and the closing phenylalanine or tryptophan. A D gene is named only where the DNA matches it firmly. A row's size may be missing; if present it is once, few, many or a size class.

CATAMGSSYEQYF,TGTGCCACTGCGATGGGGTCATCCTACGAGCAGTACTTC,13,once,NA,TRBV28,TRBJ2-7
CATSRDRGETQYF,TGTGCCACCAGCAGAGATCGGGGGGAGACCCAGTACTTC,13,NA,NA,TRBV15,TRBJ2-5
CASSFATQHF,TGTGCCAGCAGTTTTGCGACCCAGCATTTT,10,NA,NA,TRBV28,TRBJ1-5
CASSGTGAGELFF,TGTGCCAGCAGCGGCACAGGGGCCGGGGAGCTGTTTTTT,13,NA,TRBD1,TRBV5-6,TRBJ2-2
CAWSVGQEQYF,TGTGCCTGGAGTGTGGGTCAAGAGCAGTACTTC,11,once,NA,TRBV30,TRBJ2-7
CASSLMVSNQPQHF,TGTGCCAGCAGTTTAATGGTGAGCAATCAGCCCCAGCATTTT,14,NA,NA,TRBV27,TRBJ1-5
CASSFLLGRGSYNEQFF,TGTGCCAGCAGCTTCCTGTTGGGTCGTGGCTCCTACAATGAGCAGTTCTTC,17,NA,NA,TRBV11-3,TRBJ2-1
CASRGTQSNEQFF,TGCGCCAGCAGGGGGACACAAAGCAATGAGCAGTTCTTC,13,NA,NA,TRBV5-1,TRBJ2-1
CASSARAATEAFF,TGCGCCAGCAGCGCACGGGCAGCCACTGAAGCTTTCTTT,13,NA,NA,TRBV5-1,TRBJ1-1
CAHGEGAYEQYF,TGTGCCCACGGGGAGGGGGCCTACGAGCAGTACTTC,12,NA,NA,TRBV28,TRBJ2-7
CASSASGGGNEQFF,TGTGCCAGCAGCGCTAGCGGAGGGGGCAATGAGCAGTTCTTC,14,NA,NA,TRBV9,TRBJ2-1
CASTRLAGDLSGANVLTF,TGCGCCAGCACCAGACTAGCGGGAGATCTCTCTGGGGCCAACGTCCTGACTTTC,18,NA,TRBD2,TRBV5-1,TRBJ2-6
CASSLETGTVNTIYF,TGTGCCAGCAGCTTGGAGACAGGGACAGTCAACACCATATATTTT,15,NA,TRBD1,TRBV5-5,TRBJ1-3
CASSVSGSSYNEQFF,TGTGCCAGTAGCGTTAGCGGGAGTTCATACAATGAGCAGTTCTTC,15,NA,TRBD2,TRBV19,TRBJ2-1
CASSSLGYNEQFF,TGTGCCAGCAGTTCACTCGGGTACAATGAGCAGTTCTTC,13,few,NA,TRBV28,TRBJ2-1
CASSLGQGYEQFF,TGTGCCAGCAGCTTAGGCCAGGGGTATGAGCAGTTCTTC,13,NA,NA,TRBV13,TRBJ2-1
CASSEAKGETEAFF,TGTGCCAGCAGTGAAGCAAAGGGGGAGACTGAAGCTTTCTTT,14,NA,NA,TRBV6-1,TRBJ1-1
CAWGSENHSNQPQHF,TGTGCCTGGGGATCCGAAAACCATAGCAATCAGCCCCAGCATTTT,15,NA,NA,TRBV30,TRBJ1-5
CATSRDPGVSGANVLTF,TGTGCCACCAGCAGAGATCCTGGGGTCTCTGGGGCCAACGTCCTGACTTTC,17,NA,NA,TRBV15,TRBJ2-6
CASSLGGLLGEQFF,TGTGCCAGCAGCTTAGGCGGTCTGTTGGGTGAGCAGTTCTTC,14,NA,NA,TRBV7-9,TRBJ2-1
CASSSGVYGDF,TGTGCCAGCAGTTCGGGGGTTTACGGGGACTTC,11,NA,NA,TRBV28,TRBJ2-4
CASSYFSNEKLFF,TGTGCCAGCAGTTACTTTTCTAATGAAAAACTGTTTTTT,13,NA,NA,TRBV6-5,TRBJ1-4
CATSSHLGPQHF,TGTGCCACCAGCAGCCACCTGGGGCCCCAGCATTTT,12,NA,NA,TRBV15,TRBJ1-5
CASSLVQDYGYTF,TGTGCCAGCAGCTTAGTGCAGGATTATGGCTACACCTTC,13,NA,NA,TRBV11-2,TRBJ1-2
CASSEAQLGNSPLHF,TGTGCCAGCAGTGAAGCTCAATTGGGGAATTCACCCCTCCACTTT,15,NA,NA,TRBV2,TRBJ1-6
CASSLRGSYNEQFF,TGTGCCAGCAGCTTACGAGGGTCCTACAATGAGCAGTTCTTC,14,NA,NA,TRBV11-3,TRBJ2-1
CASSLVSSGAEQFF,TGTGCCAGCAGTTTAGTTAGTAGCGGGGCTGAGCAGTTCTTC,14,NA,TRBD2,TRBV27,TRBJ2-1
CASSLWTGELFF,TGTGCCAGCAGCCTGTGGACCGGGGAGCTGTTTTTT,12,NA,NA,TRBV16,TRBJ2-2
CASSYRQGRGTEAFF,TGTGCCAGCAGTTACCGACAGGGGCGGGGGACTGAAGCTTTCTTT,15,NA,TRBD1,TRBV6-5,TRBJ1-1
CASSPALDSENIQYF,TGTGCCAGCAGCCCAGCCTTGGACAGCGAAAACATTCAGTACTTC,15,NA,NA,TRBV7-9,TRBJ2-4
CASSVGGYTEAFF,TGTGCCAGCAGCGTAGGTGGTTACACTGAAGCTTTCTTT,13,few,NA,TRBV9,TRBJ1-1
CASSYGTGTEAFF,TGTGCCAGCAGCTACGGGACCGGCACTGAAGCTTTCTTT,13,once,NA,TRBV6-6,TRBJ1-1
CASSDSPGNNSPLHF,TGTGCCAGCAGTGACTCTCCAGGGAACAATTCACCCCTCCACTTT,15,NA,NA,TRBV6-4,TRBJ1-6
CATSRDPNTEAFF,TGTGCCACCAGCAGAGATCCGAACACTGAAGCTTTCTTT,13,once,NA,TRBV15,TRBJ1-1
CASSFGGSYNEQFF,TGTGCCAGCAGTTTTGGAGGGTCCTACAATGAGCAGTTCTTC,14,NA,NA,TRBV28,TRBJ2-1
CATSGLYRAGQPQHF,TGTGCCACCAGCGGCCTTTACAGGGCTGGACAGCCCCAGCATTTT,15,NA,NA,TRBV15,TRBJ1-5
CASSLDLEGTQYF,TGCGCCAGCAGCCTCGACCTCGAAGGGACCCAGTACTTC,13,NA,NA,TRBV5-1,TRBJ2-5
CASSRQGGRPQHF,TGCGCCAGCAGCCGACAGGGGGGTAGGCCCCAGCATTTT,13,NA,TRBD1,TRBV5-1,TRBJ1-5
CASSPNRALTEAFF,TGTGCCAGCAGCCCCAACAGGGCTCTCACTGAAGCTTTCTTT,14,NA,NA,TRBV6-6,TRBJ1-1
CASSFDRGRRPQHF,TGTGCCAGCAGCTTCGACAGGGGGCGCCGGCCCCAGCATTTT,14,NA,TRBD1,TRBV7-8,TRBJ1-5
CALADRNLGRYGYTF,TGTGCCCTCGCGGACCGCAACCTGGGGAGGTATGGCTACACCTTC,15,NA,NA,TRBV30,TRBJ1-2
CVLGPLNTEAFF,TGTGTCTTGGGTCCCTTGAACACTGAAGCTTTCTTT,12,NA,NA,TRBV30,TRBJ1-1
CASSLASSGGDTQYF,TGTGCCAGCAGCTTAGCGAGCTCCGGGGGGGATACGCAGTATTTT,15,NA,TRBD2,TRBV13,TRBJ2-3
CASTSGTEAFF,TGTGCCAGCACCTCGGGAACTGAAGCTTTCTTT,11,few,NA,TRBV6-5,TRBJ1-1
CSALLDNEQFF,TGCAGTGCCCTACTCGACAATGAGCAGTTCTTC,11,NA,NA,TRBV20-1,TRBJ2-1
CASSQAPTVAGSITDTQYF,TGCGCCAGCAGCCAAGCCCCGACCGTAGCGGGGTCAATCACAGATACGCAGTATTTT,19,NA,TRBD2,TRBV4-3,TRBJ2-3
CASSYKGPNTEAFF,TGTGCCAGCAGCTATAAGGGACCGAACACTGAAGCTTTCTTT,14,NA,NA,TRBV13,TRBJ1-1
CASSQVGGQGAQPQHF,TGTGCCAGCAGCCAAGTAGGGGGACAGGGAGCTCAGCCCCAGCATTTT,16,NA,TRBD1,TRBV4-2,TRBJ1-5